Each of the 14 T cell receptor beta chains below was sequenced from the same sample in a study of beta chain features in type 1 diabetes. The entirety of the isolated RNA underwent reverse transcription, so expressed TCRB transcripts were sequenced. The data were produced by immunoSEQ multiplex PCR, yet TCRdb's version contains in-frame clones alone and is incomplete. The sample records around 320,000 clones, around 15% being singletons. The sequenced sample consisted of central memory CD4+ T cells from blood. The receptors were gathered from a man younger than 45 in good health.

Points on this clone: A much bigger clone sits one base away, suggesting this may be a read error. This sequence joins TRBV7-3 and TRBJ2-1; maybe TRBD1 (5 bases). This CDR3 is 14 amino acids long. V lost 2 bases and J 9 bases, leaving 14 bases between the germline ends. Germline V gene data show CDR1 as SGHTA and CDR2 as FQGTGA. The DNA for the CDR3 is TGTGCCAGCAGCTTATGGGCAAGGGGCGGTGAGCAGTTCTTC. Translation gives CASSLWARGGEQFF.

The CDR3 nucleotides read TGTGCCAGCAGTGAACGGCAAGCTAACTACAATGAGCAGTTCTTC. Its protein is CASSERQANYNEQFF. The chain has TRBV6-1 and TRBJ2-1; D not resolved. Looked up from germline, CDR1 is MNHNS and CDR2 is SASEGT. The CDR3 length is 15 residues. V was pared by 2 bases and J by 3 bases, with 11 bases between.

The chain carries TRBV9 and TRBJ2-1; 12 bases are a match to TRBD2. This CDR3 spans 15 amino acids. V lost 0 bases and J lost 7; bases outside the gene matches: 2. Germline CDR1 and CDR2: SGDLS and YYNGEE. CDR3 DNA: TGTGCCAGCAGCGTAGACACTAGCGGGGGGAATGAGCAGTTCTTC. This codes for CASSVDTSGGNEQFF.

The rearrangement uses TRBV9 and TRBJ2-5; 8 bases are shared with TRBD2. The CDR3 extends over 17 amino acids. The J segment lost 3 bases and the V segment lost 0 bases, leaving 10 bases of the junction unmatched. Per the germline V gene, CDR1 is SGDLS and CDR2 is YYNGEE. CDR3: CASSVGNRRLAKETQYF. CDR3 DNA: TGTGCCAGCAGCGTAGGGAACAGAAGACTAGCGAAAGAGACCCAGTACTTC.

Of note for this clone: One junction end disagrees with the germline gene, perhaps due to a read error. The identical CDR3 is also encoded by other nucleotide sequences in the sample. The chain is built from TRBV7-2 and TRBJ2-3; 10 bases match TRBD2. Germline V gene data show CDR1 as SGHTA and CDR2 as FQGNSA. The CDR3 loop spans 15 amino acids. The CDR3 here is CASSLGLAGTDTQYF. CDR3 nucleotide sequence: TGCGCCAGCAGCCTTGGACTAGCGGGCACAGATACGCAGTATTTT.

Here the CDR3 DNA reads TGTGCCAGCAGTCGACAGGGGAACACCGGGGAGCTGTTTTTT. Its protein product is CASSRQGNTGELFF. The chain combines TRBV6-5 with TRBJ2-2; 7 bases are shared with TRBD1. V lost 5 bases to trimming and J lost 1 base; unmatched junction nucleotides: 1. The germline gives CDR1 MNHEY, CDR2 SVGAGI. This CDR3 region has 14 residues.

This clone was recorded a few times. The chain's CDR3 is CASSLPHSSLDGYTF. As DNA, the CDR3 is TGTGCCAGCAGCTTGCCTCACAGCAGTTTGGATGGCTACACCTTC. The chain employs TRBV7-9 and TRBJ1-2; D is ambiguous. Trimming removed 3 bases at V and 6 bases at J, with 17 bases between. The CDR3 covers 15 residues. Germline-derived CDR1 and CDR2 are SEHNR and FQNEAQ (reference sequence).

This clone has a count of ten or more. The V call is TRBV5-4, the J call TRBJ2-7; tentatively, D is TRBD1 (6 bases). The CDR3 is made up of 14 amino acids. Germline CDR1 and CDR2: SGHNT and YYREEE (reference sequence). The CDR3 DNA reads TGCGCCAGCAGTCAAGCGGACAGCTCCTACGAGCAGTACGTC. This codes for CASSQADSSYEQYV.

This clone turned up a few times. This rearrangement joins TRBV11-3 to TRBJ2-1; TRBD2 is a possible D gene (5 bases). The germline V and J ends were trimmed by 1 base and 6 bases, with 7 bases remaining between them. Per germline, CDR1 SGHNT and CDR2 YENEEA. This CDR3 has 13 residues. The CDR3 region is CASSLVARNEQFF. In nucleotides, the CDR3 is TGTGCCAGCAGCTTAGTAGCGCGCAATGAGCAGTTCTTC.

In its sample, this clone was seen a few times. This chain uses TRBV2 with TRBJ2-1, with a tentative D call TRBD2 (6 bases). There are 17 residues in the CDR3. The germline gives CDR1 SNHLY, CDR2 FYNNEI. V was trimmed by 2 bases and J by 8 bases, leaving 22 bases between them. DNA of the CDR3: TGTGCCAGCAGTGAAAGTATAACTGGGGGGACTGACTATGAGCAGTTCTTC. It specifies CASSESITGGTDYEQFF.

This clone has only a few counts. The chain uses TRBV28 and TRBJ1-5; the D gene is possibly TRBD1 (5 bases). Germline values: CDR1 MDHEN, CDR2 SYDVKM. V was cut by 7 bases and J by 2 bases, with 21 bases left in between. The CDR3 has 17 residues. CDR3 DNA: TGTGCCAGCACCGCCCAGGGCGGGGGTGGTGGCAATCAGCCCCAGCATTTT. Translation gives CASTAQGGGGGNQPQHF.

This chain connects TRBV11-2 to TRBJ2-3; 7 bases align to TRBD2. Trimming removed 1 base from V and 2 bases from J; junction bases left unmatched: 9. Germline CDR1 and CDR2: SGHAT and FQNNGV. The CDR3 contains 17 residues. CDR3 bases: TGTGCCAGCAGCTTAGGTGGGGCGGGAGATCACACAGATACGCAGTATTTT. Its translation: CASSLGGAGDHTDTQYF.

The chain is built from TRBV7-2 and TRBJ1-1; TRBD1 aligns across 8 bases. Germline lookup yields CDR1 SGHTA and CDR2 FQGNSA. Trimming cost V 7 bases and J 5 bases; bases outside gene matches: 6. This CDR3 has 13 residues. The CDR3: CASNDWTGTEAFF. The CDR3 DNA sequence: TGTGCCAGCAACGATTGGACAGGGACTGAAGCTTTCTTT.

This clone was counted a few times. The DNA of the CDR3 is TGCGCCAGCAGTCAAAAGACTAGCGGGAGGGTTACCGAGCAGTACGTC. Translating gives CASSQKTSGRVTEQYV. The chain has TRBV23-1 and TRBJ2-7; 14 positions match TRBD2. TRBV23-1 is an ORF, and what it does is uncertain. J was trimmed by 6 bases and V by 2 bases; bases with no gene match: 6. The CDR3 spans 16 residues.